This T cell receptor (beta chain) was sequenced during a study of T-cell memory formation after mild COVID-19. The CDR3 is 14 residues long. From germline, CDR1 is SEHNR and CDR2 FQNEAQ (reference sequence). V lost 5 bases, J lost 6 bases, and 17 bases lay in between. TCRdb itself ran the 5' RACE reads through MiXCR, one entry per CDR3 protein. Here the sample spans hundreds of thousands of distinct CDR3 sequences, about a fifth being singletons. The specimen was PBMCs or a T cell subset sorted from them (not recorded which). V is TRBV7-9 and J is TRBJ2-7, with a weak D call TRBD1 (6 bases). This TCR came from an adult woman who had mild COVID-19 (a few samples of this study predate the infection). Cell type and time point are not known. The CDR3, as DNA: TGTGCCAGCAGCGAACAGGGAATTTTGTCCGAGCAGTACTTC. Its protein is CASSEQGILSEQYF.